These 23 T cell receptor beta chains came from one sample sequenced in a study of CD8+ T cells in alopecia areata. RNA was isolated and reverse transcribed to cDNA, the sequencing template. Some clones are missing from TCRdb's copy, which holds only in-frame ones; the method was immunoSEQ multiplex PCR. The repertoire holds about 210,000 clones, with around two fifths as singletons. Treatment reported: oral pan-JAK inhibitor, 5-10 mg twice daily. The sequencing used CD4+ T cells sorted from blood, collected at approximately week 37, from a patient treated with tofacitinib. The receptors stem from a human donor with alopecia areata.

The genes are TRBV7-2 and TRBJ1-2, with D perhaps matching TRBD1 (6 bases). V lost 5 bases and J 8 bases, leaving 21 bases between the germline ends. Germline values: CDR1 SGHTA, CDR2 FQGNSA. The CDR3 covers 15 residues. The CDR3 sequence is CASSPQPGGSWGYTF. The CDR3 region has the DNA TGTGCCAGCAGCCCCCAACCGGGGGGCTCTTGGGGCTACACCTTC. Drawing the rest from reference TRBV7-2 and TRBJ1-2, the complete variable domain is GAGVSQSPSNKVTEKGKDVELRCDPISGHTALYWYRQSLGQGLEFLIYFQGNSAPDKSGLPSDRFSAERTGGSVSTLTIQRTQQEDSAVYLCASSPQPGGSWGYTFGSGTRLTVV.

V gene TRBV5-4 combines with J gene TRBJ2-3; D possibly corresponds to TRBD1 (5 bases). CDR1 SGHNT and CDR2 YYREEE come from the germline V gene (reference sequence). The CDR3 contains 15 residues. The V and J ends lost 1 base and 1 base respectively, with 10 bases between them. The CDR3 is CASSLRQGGTDTQYF. CDR3 coding DNA: TGTGCCAGCAGCTTGCGGCAGGGCGGCACAGATACGCAGTATTTT.

This clone was counted between two and nine times. The V and J genes are TRBV2 and TRBJ2-3, with 10 bases aligning to TRBD2. Trimming cost V 10 bases and J 8 bases; bases outside gene matches: 9. Germline CDR1 and CDR2: SNHLY and FYNNEI. This CDR3 has 13 residues. CDR3 bases: TGTGCCACCACAGCGGGAGGGGGACTTACGCAGTATTTT. Translation gives CATTAGGGLTQYF.

The V call is TRBV6-6, the J call TRBJ2-6; no definite D call. Trimming took 7 bases from V and 4 from J, leaving 14 bases between them. The CDR3 is 15 residues long. The germline V gene has CDR1 MNHNY and CDR2 SVGAGI (reference sequence). CDR3 residues: CASTPDWAGANVLTF. Written as DNA, the CDR3 is TGTGCCAGCACCCCAGATTGGGCCGGGGCCAACGTCCTGACTTTC.

The V call is TRBV9, the J call TRBJ1-1, with D unresolved. This CDR3 is built from 13 residues. With 0 bases removed from V and 10 bases from J, the gap between germline ends came to 13 bases. Germline loops: CDR1 SGDLS, CDR2 YYNGEE. The CDR3 DNA is TGTGCCAGCAGCGTAGTGTCTGGTTCTGGAGCTTTCTTT. This sequence encodes CASSVVSGSGAFF. Based on the CDR3 plus reference TRBV9 and TRBJ1-1, the full variable domain is DSGVTQTPKHLITATGQRVTLRCSPRSGDLSVYWYQQSLDQGLQFLIQYYNGEERAKGNILERFSAQQFPDLHSELNLSSLELGDSALYFCASSVVSGSGAFFGQGTRLTVV.

This clone turned up a few times. The chain joins TRBV11-3 to TRBJ2-1; no reliable D call. Looked up from germline, CDR1 is SGHNT and CDR2 is YENEEA. The CDR3 consists of 15 residues. V lost 3 bases to trimming and J lost 2 bases, with 11 bases between them. The CDR3 reads CASSFRSGTYNEQFF. For the CDR3, the DNA is TGTGCCAGCAGCTTTAGGTCCGGAACCTACAATGAGCAGTTCTTC.

This clone was counted many times. The chain uses TRBV28 and TRBJ2-5; no firm D call. This CDR3 contains 11 residues. The germline CDR1 and CDR2 sequences are MDHEN and SYDVKM. The V end lost 8 bases, the J end lost 3 bases, and 7 bases lay between the germline ends. The CDR3 loop is CASGLEETQYF. The DNA of the CDR3 is TGTGCCAGCGGGTTGGAAGAGACCCAGTACTTC.

The chain couples TRBV4-3 to TRBJ2-2; D possibly corresponds to TRBD2 (5 bases). Trimming removed 6 bases from V and 6 bases from J, with 11 bases in between. The CDR3 extends over 13 amino acids. Germline V lookup: CDR1 LGHNA, CDR2 YSLEER. The CDR3 nucleotides read TGCGCCAGCAGTAGGACTCCACCCGGGGAGCTGTTTTTT. Translating it yields CASSRTPPGELFF.

The chain combines TRBV5-1 with TRBJ2-7; 9 bases align to TRBD2. Germline V gives CDR1 SGHRS, CDR2 YFSETQ. The V segment lost 4 bases and the J segment 7 bases; nucleotides outside the gene matches: 6. CDR3 length: 13 residues. CDR3 loop: CASSPGLAREQYF. CDR3 bases: TGCGCCAGCAGCCCTGGACTAGCGCGGGAGCAGTACTTC.

This clone was counted ten times or more. The V gene is TRBV4-1, the J gene TRBJ2-7; 8 bases line up with TRBD2. With V trimmed by 3 bases and J by 4 bases, 17 bases remained unmatched. Germline V CDR1 and CDR2: MGHRA, YSYEKL. This CDR3 contains 18 residues. The CDR3 is CASSHIVPREASPYEQYF. CDR3 coding DNA: TGCGCCAGCAGCCATATCGTACCGCGGGAGGCCTCACCGTACGAGCAGTACTTC.

V usage is TRBV4-1 and J usage is TRBJ2-1; D gene ambiguous. This CDR3 region has 16 residues. V was clipped by 0 bases and J by 4 bases, with 13 bases between them. Looked up from germline, CDR1 is MGHRA and CDR2 is YSYEKL. CDR3 bases: TGCGCCAGCAGCCAAGAATCGGCGGACCGTTACAATGAGCAGTTCTTC. Amino acid sequence: CASSQESADRYNEQFF.

V gene TRBV9 combines with J gene TRBJ1-5; no reliable D call. This CDR3 spans 14 amino acids. Germline V lookup: CDR1 SGDLS, CDR2 YYNGEE. V lost 0 bases to trimming and J lost 2 bases, with 6 bases between them. CDR3: CASSVGGGNQPQHF. The CDR3 bases are TGTGCCAGCAGCGTAGGGGGTGGCAATCAGCCCCAGCATTTT.

The chain has TRBV5-8 and TRBJ2-1; no firm D call. The CDR3 is made up of 16 amino acids. Per germline, CDR1 SGHTS and CDR2 YDEGEE. Trimming took 0 bases from V and 0 from J, leaving 10 bases between them. This CDR3 reads CASSLVAFLSYNEQFF. As DNA, the CDR3 is TGTGCCAGCAGCTTGGTCGCGTTCCTCTCCTACAATGAGCAGTTCTTC. The full variable domain, rest sourced from reference TRBV5-8 and TRBJ2-1, is EAGVTQSPTHLIKTRGQQATLRCSPISGHTSVYWYQQALGLGLQFLLWYDEGEERNRGNFPPRFSGRQFPNYSSELNVNALELEDSALYLCASSLVAFLSYNEQFFGPGTRLTVL.

The chain is built from TRBV29-1 and TRBJ2-7, with D perhaps matching TRBD1 (6 bases). Germline CDR1 and CDR2: SQVTM and ANQGSEA. The length of the CDR3 is 13 residues. V gave up 0 bases and J gave up 6 bases, with 12 bases separating them. The CDR3 DNA reads TGCAGCGTTGAAGACCCAGGGGCTGCCGAGCAGTACTTC. Its translation is CSVEDPGAAEQYF.

The chain is built from TRBV30 and TRBJ2-1, with 10 bases lining up with TRBD2. V lost 5 bases and J lost 7; bases outside the gene matches: 11. This CDR3 has 15 amino acids. Germline V gene lookup returns CDR1 GTSNPN and CDR2 SVGIG (reference sequence). This chain's CDR3 is CAWAGGSSGGNEQFF. CDR3 bases: TGTGCCTGGGCGGGTGGGTCTAGCGGGGGTAATGAGCAGTTCTTC.

The chain couples TRBV27 to TRBJ2-3, with D perhaps TRBD1 or TRBD2 (5 bases each). V lost 6 bases and J lost 0, with 13 bases in between. The length of the CDR3 is 15 residues. Germline values: CDR1 MNHEY, CDR2 SMNVEV (reference sequence). The CDR3 protein is CASRAGTHSTDTQYF. The CDR3 DNA is TGTGCCAGCAGAGCCGGGACCCATAGCACAGATACGCAGTATTTT.

This chain connects TRBV4-1 to TRBJ1-4, with 10 bases that match TRBD1. J gave up 7 bases and V 4 bases, and 12 bases lay outside the gene matches. The germline V gene encodes CDR1 MGHRA and CDR2 YSYEKL. This CDR3 contains 17 residues. The CDR3 sequence is CASSRLSGTGATEKLFF. In nucleotides, the CDR3 is TGCGCCAGCAGCCGATTAAGTGGGACAGGGGCGACTGAAAAACTGTTTTTT.

This clone was picked up a small number of times. The gene calls are TRBV25-1 and TRBJ2-1; D gene uncertain. V was clipped by 7 bases and J by 7 bases, with 29 bases between them. The CDR3 is 18 amino acids. Germline CDR1 and CDR2: MGHDK and SYGVNS. CDR3 loop: CASTRTDVQASGRNEQFF. The CDR3 coding sequence is TGTGCCAGCACCCGGACGGACGTCCAGGCTAGTGGTCGGAATGAGCAGTTCTTC.

The chain combines TRBV6-1 with TRBJ2-5; TRBD2 might be the D (5 bases). From germline, CDR1 is MNHNS and CDR2 SASEGT. The CDR3 length is 14 residues. The ends were cut back, 3 bases at V and 5 bases at J, with 13 bases in the middle. This chain's CDR3 is CASSEVGMGETQYF. The CDR3 DNA reads TGTGCCAGCAGTGAGGTCGGGATGGGCGAGACCCAGTACTTC.

V is TRBV7-6 and J is TRBJ1-5; D is uncertain. The CDR3 totals 13 residues. Trimming removed 1 base at V and 2 bases at J, with 3 bases between. CDR1 is SGHVS, CDR2 FNYEAQ, per germline. The CDR3 spells CASSLVGNQPQHF. CDR3 DNA: TGTGCCAGCAGCTTAGTCGGCAATCAGCCCCAGCATTTT.

There are a few counts of this clone. This sequence joins TRBV10-3 and TRBJ2-3, with 11 bases lining up with TRBD2. The CDR3 length is 16 residues. The junction had 11 bases not matched to a gene; V was cut back by 10 bases and J by 2 bases. Germline V lookup: CDR1 ENHRY, CDR2 SYGVKD. The CDR3 loop reads CATGQMTSGNTDTQYF. For the CDR3, the DNA is TGTGCCACGGGACAAATGACTAGCGGGAACACAGATACGCAGTATTTT.

The V call is TRBV6-5, the J call TRBJ1-5; D possibly corresponds to TRBD1 (5 bases). The CDR3 runs 13 residues. The germline V gene has CDR1 MNHEY and CDR2 SVGAGI. Trimming took off 2 bases at V and 5 bases at J, with 7 bases between the two ends. Written as DNA, the CDR3 is TGTGCCAGCAGTTACGGGACCTATCAGCCCCAGCATTTT. This codes for CASSYGTYQPQHF.

The chain couples TRBV29-1 to TRBJ2-7; 11 positions match TRBD2. With V trimmed by 6 bases and J by 1 base, 5 bases remained unmatched. The length of the CDR3 is 14 residues. Germline V gene sequence: CDR1 SQVTM, CDR2 ANQGSEA. The chain's CDR3 is CSVVTSGSSYEQYF. The CDR3 nucleotides are TGCAGCGTCGTAACTAGCGGGAGTTCCTACGAGCAGTACTTC.